The present TCR beta chain was sequenced within a study of blood T cell repertoires in COVID-19. Study summary: Samples taken during acute and convalescent COVID-19 were collected in the United States, Italy and Spain. PBMCs, B-cell-depleted T cells, or T cells provided the cDNA or gDNA that made up the material.

This clone showed up just a few times. The CDR3 has 14 amino acids. The germline V gene has CDR1 LGHDT and CDR2 YNNKEL (reference sequence). Trimming removed 4 bases from V and 0 bases from J, with 10 bases in between. TCRdb's copy holds only in-frame clones and misses some; the assay was immunoSEQ multiplex PCR. The sample comprises some 68,000 clones, roughly 91% of which are singletons, and around 0.47% rests with the top ten. Seattle patient enrollment occurred during active infection, with longitudinal follow-up thereafter. The source material was peripheral blood. The chain joins TRBV3-1 (or the pseudogene TRBV3-2) to TRBJ2-7; D gene unclear. This clonotype originated in a man between 50 and 59 years old with COVID-19, enrolled during active disease. CDR3 sequence reads: CASSLRLSSYEQYF. CDR3 DNA sequence: TGTGCCAGCAGCCTAAGACTCAGCTCCTACGAGCAGTACTTC.